The present entry profiles one T cell receptor (beta chain) with its context. With V trimmed by 0 bases and J by 8 bases, 14 bases remained unmatched. The CDR3 loop spans 18 amino acids. Germline CDR1 reads MNHNS; CDR2 reads SASEGT. The source of the sample is a study of T cell repertoires in cytomegalovirus infection. TCRdb re-derived calls from the reads in MiXCR, one entry per CDR3 protein. The sample shows roughly 230,000 distinct CDR3 sequences, about 17% of them seen only once. The sample consisted of CD8+ T cells from PBMCs. This clonotype was obtained from a human donor in good health (CMV status not recorded). Some clones in this sample may be carry-over from other donors' samples. V gene TRBV6-1 combines with J gene TRBJ2-1, with 9 positions matching TRBD2. The CDR3 bases are TGTGCCAGCAGTGAAGCCTCCCTCGGCGGGGGGGCCGTATATGAGCAGTTCTTC. It translates to CASSEASLGGGAVYEQFF.